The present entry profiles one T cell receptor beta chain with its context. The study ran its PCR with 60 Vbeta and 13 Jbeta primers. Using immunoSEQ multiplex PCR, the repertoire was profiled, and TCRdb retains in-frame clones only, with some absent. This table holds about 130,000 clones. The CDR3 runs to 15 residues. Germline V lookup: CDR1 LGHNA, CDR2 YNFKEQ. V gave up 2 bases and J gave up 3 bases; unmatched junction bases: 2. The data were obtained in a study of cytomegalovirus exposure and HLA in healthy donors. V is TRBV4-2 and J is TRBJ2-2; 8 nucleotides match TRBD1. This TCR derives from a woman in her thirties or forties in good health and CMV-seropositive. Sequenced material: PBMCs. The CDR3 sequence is CASSQSRGHTGELFF. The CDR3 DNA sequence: TGTGCCAGCAGCCAATCCAGGGGGCACACCGGGGAGCTGTTTTTT.